These 27 T cell receptor beta chains share one sample of origin, sequenced in a study of response to subunit inactivated influenza vaccine. TCRdb called the RT-PCR reads again in MiXCR, with one record for every CDR3 protein. The table has about 780,000 distinct CDR3 sequences, around 20% seen once. Sequencing used PBMCs from blood, obtained more than 4 days after vaccination. The receptor source for this set is a man aged 50 to 59 who received an inactivated influenza vaccine.

The chain recombines TRBV5-1 with TRBJ2-2; no definite D call. Per the germline V gene, CDR1 is SGHRS and CDR2 is YFSETQ. Trimming left V 2 bases short and J 7 bases short, with 12 bases between. The length of the CDR3 is 14 residues. CDR3: CASSLNTDFGELFF. CDR3 bases: TGCGCCAGCAGCTTAAACACAGACTTCGGGGAGCTGTTTTTT.

This clonotype was detected many times. The chain uses TRBV9 and TRBJ1-2; no definite D call. Trimming took off 1 base at V and 4 bases at J, with 8 bases between the two ends. Germline-derived CDR1 and CDR2 are SGDLS and YYNGEE. This CDR3 is built from 13 residues. CDR3 coding DNA: TGTGCCAGCAGCGTAACGTCGGCCTATGGCTACACCTTC. Protein sequence: CASSVTSAYGYTF.

The rearrangement links TRBV4-1 to TRBJ2-7; 8 nucleotides align to TRBD2. Germline V gives CDR1 MGHRA, CDR2 YSYEKL. CDR3 length: 15 amino acids. V trimming: 6 bases; J trimming: 4 bases; junction bases outside the gene matches: 11. The CDR3 is CASSLGSGVRYEQYF. CDR3 bases: TGCGCCAGCAGTCTTGGTAGCGGGGTACGGTACGAGCAGTACTTC.

This clonotype was seen a handful of times. The genes are TRBV7-3 and TRBJ2-2; D ambiguous. Germline values: CDR1 SGHTA, CDR2 FQGTGA. The CDR3 extends over 12 amino acids. The V end was cut by 3 bases, the J end by 8 bases, with 7 bases between. The CDR3 DNA sequence: TGTGCCAGCAGCTTTCTTTCTGGGGAGCTGTTTTTT. The encoded protein is CASSFLSGELFF.

The chain links TRBV12-3 or TRBV12-4 to TRBJ2-2; 9 bases agree with TRBD2. The CDR3 covers 15 residues. Trimming took 7 bases from V and 5 from J; bases not matched to a gene: 8. In DNA form, the CDR3 reads TGTGCCAGCACCATCGTAGCGGGGGAAACCGGGGAGCTGTTTTTT. Its protein product is CASTIVAGETGELFF.

This sequence joins TRBV12-3 or TRBV12-4 and TRBJ2-5; perhaps TRBD1 as D (5 bases). This CDR3 has 15 residues. V lost 5 bases to trimming and J lost 6 bases, with 19 bases between them. The CDR3 region is CASSPQGYPVQTQYF. For the CDR3, the DNA is TGTGCCAGCAGTCCCCAGGGCTACCCGGTACAGACCCAGTACTTC.

This clonotype was observed a handful of times. The J gene is TRBJ2-2, the V gene TRBV5-1, with a possible D match to TRBD2 (6 bases). Looked up from germline, CDR1 is SGHRS and CDR2 is YFSETQ. This CDR3 contains 16 residues. Trimming removed 4 bases from V and 6 bases from J, with 19 bases in between. CDR3 loop: CASSTVGEALPGELFF. CDR3 DNA sequence: TGCGCCAGCAGCACCGTAGGGGAGGCGTTGCCCGGGGAGCTGTTTTTT.

V and J are TRBV7-2 and TRBJ2-3; TRBD2 matches 9 bases. Unmatched junction bases numbered 3, after V lost 1 base and J lost 1 base. The CDR3 covers 16 residues. Germline V CDR1 and CDR2: SGHTA, FQGNSA. This CDR3 is CASSLVRGGGTDTQYF. CDR3 DNA sequence: TGTGCCAGCAGCTTAGTCCGCGGGGGGGGCACAGATACGCAGTATTTT.

This clonotype appeared a few times. The chain recombines TRBV20-1 with TRBJ2-1; D is uncertain. The CDR3 length is 13 residues. Trimming removed 5 bases at V and 0 bases at J, with 8 bases between. CDR1 and CDR2 from the germline V gene are DFQATT and SNEGSKA (reference sequence). The chain's CDR3 is CSAEASSYNEQFF. CDR3 in DNA: TGCAGTGCTGAGGCTAGCTCCTACAATGAGCAGTTCTTC.

The chain carries TRBV5-1 and TRBJ2-2, with D perhaps matching TRBD1 or TRBD2 (6 bases each). The CDR3 is 17 amino acids. CDR1 SGHRS and CDR2 YFSETQ come from the germline V gene. Trimming stripped 4 bases from V and 1 base from J, with 17 bases between. The CDR3 sequence: CASSRGPRAENTGELFF. Here the CDR3 DNA reads TGCGCCAGCAGCCGGGGGCCGCGAGCGGAGAACACCGGGGAGCTGTTTTTT. Filled out from reference TRBV5-1 and TRBJ2-2, the complete variable domain reads KAGVTQTPRYLIKTRGQQVTLSCSPISGHRSVSWYQQTPGQGLQFLFEYFSETQRNKGNFPGRFSGRQFSNSRSEMNVSTLELGDSALYLCASSRGPRAENTGELFFGEGSRLTVL.

This clonotype occurred a few times. This sequence joins TRBV7-2 and TRBJ1-5, with 7 bases fitting TRBD1. After removal of 4 bases from V and 5 bases from J, the junction contained 8 bases not matched to a gene. CDR1 and CDR2 (germline): SGHTA, FQGNSA. The CDR3 runs 15 residues. DNA for the CDR3: TGTGCCAGCAGCTCTACCCGAGGGGGCGATCAGCCCCAGCATTTT. This codes for CASSSTRGGDQPQHF.

This clonotype was observed a handful of times. The chain couples TRBV6-2 or TRBV6-3 to TRBJ2-4; possibly TRBD1 for D (6 bases). Trimming took off 2 bases at V and 12 bases at J, with 20 bases between the two ends. The length of the CDR3 is 15 residues. Germline CDR1 is MNHEY and CDR2 is SVGEGT. Written as DNA, the CDR3 is TGTGCCAGCAGTTACGCCCACGAGACAGGTATTGGTCAGTACTTC. It yields the protein CASSYAHETGIGQYF.

This clonotype came up a few times. CDR3 sequence: CAISGSYWETQYF. As DNA, the CDR3 is TGTGCCATCAGTGGTAGCTATTGGGAGACCCAGTACTTC. This chain connects TRBV10-3 to TRBJ2-5; D unresolved. Trimming removed 4 bases at V and 5 bases at J, with 11 bases between. The CDR3 extends over 13 amino acids. Per the germline V gene, CDR1 is ENHRY and CDR2 is SYGVKD.

The sample holds many counts of this clonotype. The chain recombines TRBV12-3 or TRBV12-4 with TRBJ1-5, with D maybe TRBD1 (6 bases). Trimming pared 4 bases from V and 0 bases from J, leaving 13 bases between. This CDR3 is 16 amino acids long. CDR3 DNA: TGTGCCAGCAGTTGGGGACACGCCAATAGCAATCAGCCCCAGCATTTT. The encoded protein is CASSWGHANSNQPQHF.

The DNA of the CDR3 is TGTGCCAGCAGCGTAGAGAACAGCATCAGATACAATGAGCAGTTCTTC. Its translation is CASSVENSIRYNEQFF. This sequence joins TRBV9 and TRBJ2-1; D is undetermined. V was clipped by 0 bases and J by 4 bases, with 14 bases between them. This CDR3 is 16 amino acids long. Germline V gives CDR1 SGDLS, CDR2 YYNGEE.

V and J are TRBV5-5 and TRBJ2-2; a possible D gene is TRBD2 (6 bases). V was clipped by 3 bases and J by 6 bases, with 12 bases between them. This CDR3 is 14 amino acids long. Germline V gene data show CDR1 as SGHKS and CDR2 as YYEKEE (reference sequence). The CDR3 sequence is CASSSRREAGELFF. The CDR3 region has the DNA TGTGCCAGCAGCTCGCGGAGGGAAGCCGGGGAGCTGTTTTTT.

The chain employs TRBV6-1 and TRBJ2-7, with D perhaps given as TRBD1 or TRBD2 (6 bases each). The CDR3 contains 14 residues. The V end was cut by 7 bases, the J end by 2 bases, with 15 bases between. CDR1 is MNHNS, CDR2 SASEGT, per germline. DNA for the CDR3: TGTGCCAGCACCCTAAGGGGGGAGGCCTACGAGCAGTACTTC. Its translation is CASTLRGEAYEQYF.

The chain uses TRBV27 and TRBJ1-1; D call uncertain. The CDR3 spans 15 residues. Trimming removed 7 bases at V and 0 bases at J, with 15 bases between. The germline CDR1 and CDR2 sequences are MNHEY and SMNVEV (reference sequence). The CDR3 DNA follows: TGTGCCAGCATCTCCATAGGGCGGATGAACACTGAAGCTTTCTTT. This codes for CASISIGRMNTEAFF.

In this sample, this clonotype turned up a few times. The chain joins TRBV5-1 to TRBJ2-4; either TRBD1 or TRBD2 may supply D (5 bases each). Germline V lookup: CDR1 SGHRS, CDR2 YFSETQ. The germline V and J ends were trimmed by 4 bases and 0 bases, with 20 bases remaining between them. There are 18 residues in the CDR3. For the CDR3, the DNA is TGCGCCAGCAGCCCACTGGGACGGCTTGCTCTAGCCAAAAACATTCAGTACTTC. Its protein product is CASSPLGRLALAKNIQYF.

This CDR3 is CSARDLRGLGSYNEQFF. CDR3 in DNA: TGCAGTGCTAGAGATCTGAGGGGGCTGGGTTCCTACAATGAGCAGTTCTTC. The chain couples TRBV20-1 to TRBJ2-1; 7 bases agree with TRBD1. This CDR3 region has 17 residues. V was pared by 0 bases and J by 1 base, with 9 bases of the junction left unmatched. Germline assignment: CDR1 DFQATT and CDR2 SNEGSKA (reference sequence).

This clonotype was recorded many times. CDR3 coding DNA: TGCAGTGCTAGAGTAAGGACAGCCACTTCCAATGAGCAGTTCTTC. Translation gives CSARVRTATSNEQFF. V is TRBV20-1 and J is TRBJ2-1, with a possible D match to TRBD1 (6 bases). Germline V gene lookup returns CDR1 DFQATT and CDR2 SNEGSKA (reference sequence). The CDR3 length is 15 residues. The V and J ends lost 1 base and 6 bases respectively, with 16 bases between them.

The chain combines TRBV7-2 with TRBJ2-5; 9 nucleotides match TRBD1. The length of the CDR3 is 15 residues. CDR1 is SGHTA, CDR2 FQGNSA, per germline. The trim removed 3 bases at V and 4 bases at J, leaving 6 bases unmatched. CDR3 protein: CASSLNRGLGETQYF. DNA for the CDR3: TGTGCCAGCAGCTTGAACAGGGGGCTCGGAGAGACCCAGTACTTC. Full variable domain (remainder filled in from reference TRBV7-2 and TRBJ2-5): GAGVSQSPSNKVTEKGKDVELRCDPISGHTALYWYRQSLGQGLEFLIYFQGNSAPDKSGLPSDRFSAERTGGSVSTLTIQRTQQEDSAVYLCASSLNRGLGETQYFGPGTRLLVL.

V gene TRBV6-5 combines with J gene TRBJ2-1; the match to TRBD1 covers 7 bases. CDR3 length equals 18 residues. Germline V gene sequence: CDR1 MNHEY, CDR2 SVGAGI. V trimming: 2 bases; J trimming: 0 bases; junction bases outside the gene matches: 10. The CDR3 protein is CASSYGSQGVFSYNEQFF. Here the CDR3 DNA reads TGTGCCAGCAGTTACGGGAGCCAGGGGGTCTTCTCCTACAATGAGCAGTTCTTC.

This clonotype was counted only a few times. The rearrangement links TRBV6-1 to TRBJ1-4, with a possible D match to TRBD1 (5 bases). In germline, CDR1 is MNHNS, CDR2 SASEGT. This CDR3 has 13 residues. Between the trimmed V and J ends, which lost 6 bases and 8 bases, there was a span of 13 bases. This CDR3 is CASRQVVREKLFF. The CDR3 coding sequence is TGTGCCAGCAGACAGGTAGTGAGAGAAAAACTGTTTTTT.

This clonotype was counted between two and nine times. The rearrangement joins TRBV7-9 to TRBJ2-5, with 7 bases that match TRBD1. Germline V CDR1 and CDR2: SEHNR, FQNEAQ (reference sequence). The J segment lost 0 bases and the V segment lost 4 bases, leaving 11 bases of the junction unmatched. This CDR3 has 17 amino acids. DNA for the CDR3: TGTGCCAGCAGCTCTGGGACAGCGACTACCCACCAAGAGACCCAGTACTTC. Protein: CASSSGTATTHQETQYF.

The chain combines TRBV11-2 with TRBJ2-7; 8 bases fit TRBD1. J lost 2 bases, V lost 2 bases, and 11 bases had no gene match. The CDR3 runs 17 residues. CDR1 and CDR2 from the germline V gene are SGHAT and FQNNGV. CDR3 protein: CASSLFPRGRDPYEQYF. The CDR3 nucleotides are TGTGCCAGCAGCTTATTTCCCAGGGGGCGCGACCCCTACGAGCAGTACTTC.

The chain couples TRBV29-1 to TRBJ2-1, with D possibly being TRBD2 (6 bases). V was pared by 7 bases and J by 7 bases, with 14 bases between. The CDR3 runs 12 residues. Germline-derived CDR1 and CDR2 are SQVTM and ANQGSEA. The CDR3 DNA reads as TGCAGCGCGGGACGGAGGGGAAATGAGCAGTTCTTC. As protein: CSAGRRGNEQFF.